Sequencing of this T cell receptor (beta chain) was carried out in a study of blood T cell repertoires in COVID-19. Study processing details: Estimation of nucleated cell counts was performed using reference gene primer amplification. TCRdb's copy holds only in-frame clones and misses some; the assay was immunoSEQ multiplex PCR. V, J and clone size derive from that table, while D and trimming were established from the DNA sequence. The sample records fewer than 250,000 clones, around four fifths being singletons. This CDR3 has 14 residues. CDR1 and CDR2 from the germline V gene are KGHSH and LQKENI. V was clipped by 11 bases and J by 2 bases, with 18 bases between them.

Source material: peripheral blood. The sequence derives from a woman in her seventies with acute or convalescent COVID-19. V gene TRBV18 combines with J gene TRBJ1-1; D perhaps matches TRBD1 (6 bases). CDR3 nucleotide sequence: TGTGCCGGTCGGACGGGACACAGTAACACTGAAGCTTTCTTT. Translation gives CAGRTGHSNTEAFF.